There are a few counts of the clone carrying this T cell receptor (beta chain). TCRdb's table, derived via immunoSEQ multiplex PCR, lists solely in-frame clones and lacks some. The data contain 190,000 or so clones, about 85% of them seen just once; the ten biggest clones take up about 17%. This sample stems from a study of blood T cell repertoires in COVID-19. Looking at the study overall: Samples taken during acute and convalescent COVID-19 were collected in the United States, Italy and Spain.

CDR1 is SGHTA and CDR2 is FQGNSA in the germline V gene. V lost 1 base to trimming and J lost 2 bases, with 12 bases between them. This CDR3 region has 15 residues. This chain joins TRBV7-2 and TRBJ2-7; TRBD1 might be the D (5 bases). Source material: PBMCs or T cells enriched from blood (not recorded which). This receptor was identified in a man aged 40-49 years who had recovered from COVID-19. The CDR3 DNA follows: TGTGCCAGCAGCTTAGATGGCAGGGCGACCTACGAGCAGTACTTC. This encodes CASSLDGRATYEQYF.